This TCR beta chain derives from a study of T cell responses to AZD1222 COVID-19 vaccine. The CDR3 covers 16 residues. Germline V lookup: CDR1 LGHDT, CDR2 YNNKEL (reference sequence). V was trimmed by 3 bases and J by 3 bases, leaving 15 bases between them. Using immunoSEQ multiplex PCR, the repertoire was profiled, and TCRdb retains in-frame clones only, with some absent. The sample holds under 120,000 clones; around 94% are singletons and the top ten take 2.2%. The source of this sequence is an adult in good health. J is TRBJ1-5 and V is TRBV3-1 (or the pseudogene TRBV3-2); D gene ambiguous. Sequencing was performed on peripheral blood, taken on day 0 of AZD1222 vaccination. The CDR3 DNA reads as TGTGCCAGCAGCCATATCACGCCAGAGCTCAATCAGCCCCAGCATTTT. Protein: CASSHITPELNQPQHF.